Sequencing of this T cell receptor (beta chain) was carried out in a study of OX40 agonist ivuxolimab in advanced cancers. Overall study: Intravenous ivuxolimab was administered to patients every 2 weeks at 0.01 to 10 mg/kg. Those treated in dose escalation had hepatocellular carcinoma, melanoma, renal cell cancer or head and neck cancer.

Study-level findings and limits: The mean number of expanded clones was higher in CD8+ T cells than in CD4+. At 0.1 to 3.0 mg/kg and by week 6, CD4+ and CD8+ T cells in the blood had expanded clonally.

Germline lookup yields CDR1 SGHNT and CDR2 YYREEE (reference sequence). The CDR3 spans 15 residues. Repertoires were generated with immunoSEQ multiplex PCR, while TCRdb's copy carries only in-frame clones and drops some. The sample carries about 77,000 clones, about nine tenths recorded once. Of note for this clone: The antigen is not known. The junction differs from germline at one of its ends, possibly a read error.

Sequenced material: CD4+ or CD8+ T cells sorted from blood, taken in a trial of the OX40 agonist ivuxolimab. The chain recombines TRBV5-4 with TRBJ1-3; TRBD1 aligns across 10 bases. The receptor's source is an adult with an advanced solid tumor such as melanoma, head and neck, liver or kidney cancer. The CDR3 spells CASSRGQGDGNTIYF. The CDR3 coding sequence is TGCGCCAGCAGCCGAGGACAGGGGGACGGAAACACCATATATTTT.